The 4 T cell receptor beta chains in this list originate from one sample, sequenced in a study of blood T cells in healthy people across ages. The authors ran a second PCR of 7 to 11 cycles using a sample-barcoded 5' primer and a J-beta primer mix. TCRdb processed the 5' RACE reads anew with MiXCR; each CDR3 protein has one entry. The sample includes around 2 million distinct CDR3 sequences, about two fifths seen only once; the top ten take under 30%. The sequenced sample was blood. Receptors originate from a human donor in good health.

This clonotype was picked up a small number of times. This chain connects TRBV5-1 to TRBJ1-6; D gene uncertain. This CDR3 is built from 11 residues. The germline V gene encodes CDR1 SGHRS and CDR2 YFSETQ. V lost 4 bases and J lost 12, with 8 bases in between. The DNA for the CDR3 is TGCGCCAGCAGCGGGGTCGGACCCCTCCACTTT. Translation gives CASSGVGPLHF.

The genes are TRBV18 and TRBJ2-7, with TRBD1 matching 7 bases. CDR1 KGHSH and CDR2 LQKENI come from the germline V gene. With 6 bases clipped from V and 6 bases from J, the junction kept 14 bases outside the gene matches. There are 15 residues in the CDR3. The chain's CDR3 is CASSEGQASLSEQYF. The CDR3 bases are TGTGCCAGCTCGGAAGGACAGGCAAGTCTCTCCGAGCAGTACTTC.

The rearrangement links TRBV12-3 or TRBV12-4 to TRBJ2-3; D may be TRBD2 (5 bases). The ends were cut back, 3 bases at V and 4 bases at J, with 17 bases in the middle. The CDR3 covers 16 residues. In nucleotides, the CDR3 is TGTGCCAGCAGTTTCTTGAGCGGTTCTGGCCCAGATACGCAGTATTTT. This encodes CASSFLSGSGPDTQYF.

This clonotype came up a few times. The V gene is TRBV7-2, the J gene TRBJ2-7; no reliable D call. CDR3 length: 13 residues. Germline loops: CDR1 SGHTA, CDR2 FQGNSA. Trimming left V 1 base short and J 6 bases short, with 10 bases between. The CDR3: CASSLVLSGEQYF. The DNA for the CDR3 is TGTGCCAGCAGCTTAGTTTTATCCGGCGAGCAGTACTTC.